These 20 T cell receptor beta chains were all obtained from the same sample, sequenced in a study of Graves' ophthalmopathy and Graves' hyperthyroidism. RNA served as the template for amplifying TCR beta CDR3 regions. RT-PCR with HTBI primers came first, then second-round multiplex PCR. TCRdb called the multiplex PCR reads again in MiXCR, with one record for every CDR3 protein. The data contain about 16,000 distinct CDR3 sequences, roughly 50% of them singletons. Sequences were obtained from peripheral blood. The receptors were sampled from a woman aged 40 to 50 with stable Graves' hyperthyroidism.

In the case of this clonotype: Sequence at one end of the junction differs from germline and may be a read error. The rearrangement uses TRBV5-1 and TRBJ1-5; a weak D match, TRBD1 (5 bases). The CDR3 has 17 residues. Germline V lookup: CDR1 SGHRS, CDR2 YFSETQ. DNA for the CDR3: TGCGCCAGCAGCTTGGGGGGCGACAGCAATAGCAGTCAGCCCCAGCATTTT. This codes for CASSLGGDSNSSQPQHF.

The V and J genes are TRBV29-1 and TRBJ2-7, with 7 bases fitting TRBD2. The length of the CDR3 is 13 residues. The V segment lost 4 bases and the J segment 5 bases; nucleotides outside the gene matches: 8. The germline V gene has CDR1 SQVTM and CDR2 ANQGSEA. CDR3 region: CSVVLGGPHEQYF. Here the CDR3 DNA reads TGCAGCGTTGTACTGGGAGGGCCCCACGAGCAGTACTTC.

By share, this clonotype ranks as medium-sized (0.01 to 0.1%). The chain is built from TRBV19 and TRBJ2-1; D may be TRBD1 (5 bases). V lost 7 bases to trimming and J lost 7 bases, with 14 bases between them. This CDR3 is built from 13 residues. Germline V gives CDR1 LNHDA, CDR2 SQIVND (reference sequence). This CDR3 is CASNFQGGNEQFF. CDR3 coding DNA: TGTGCCAGTAACTTCCAGGGTGGTAATGAGCAGTTCTTC.

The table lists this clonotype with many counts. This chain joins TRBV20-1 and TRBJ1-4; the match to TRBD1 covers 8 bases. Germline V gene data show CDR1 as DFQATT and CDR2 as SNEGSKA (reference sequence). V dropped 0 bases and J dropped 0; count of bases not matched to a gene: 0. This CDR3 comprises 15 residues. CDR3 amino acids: CSAREGQATNEKLFF. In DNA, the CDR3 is TGCAGTGCTAGAGAGGGACAGGCAACTAATGAAAAACTGTTTTTT.

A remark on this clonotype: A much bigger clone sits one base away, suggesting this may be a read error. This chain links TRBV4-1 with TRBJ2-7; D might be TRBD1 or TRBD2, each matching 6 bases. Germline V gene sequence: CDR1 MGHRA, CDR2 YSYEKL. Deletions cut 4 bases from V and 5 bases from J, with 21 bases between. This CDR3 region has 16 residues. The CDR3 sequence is CASSLSLAPQGDEQYF. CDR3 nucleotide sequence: TGCGCCAGCAGCCTTTCACTAGCCCCACAGGGAGACGAGCAGTACTTC.

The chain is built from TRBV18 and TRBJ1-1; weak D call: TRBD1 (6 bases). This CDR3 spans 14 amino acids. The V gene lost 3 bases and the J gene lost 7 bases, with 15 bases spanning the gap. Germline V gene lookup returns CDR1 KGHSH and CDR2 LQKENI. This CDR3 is CASSPQGQSLEAFF. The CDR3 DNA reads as TGTGCCAGCTCACCCCAAGGACAGAGTCTTGAAGCTTTCTTT.

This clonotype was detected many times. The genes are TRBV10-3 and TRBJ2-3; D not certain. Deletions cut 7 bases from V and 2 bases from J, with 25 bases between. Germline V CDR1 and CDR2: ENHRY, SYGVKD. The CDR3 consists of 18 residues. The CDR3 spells CAIKTTLPGRSDTDTQYF. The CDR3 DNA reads TGTGCCATCAAAACCACTTTACCCGGACGGTCCGACACAGATACGCAGTATTTT.

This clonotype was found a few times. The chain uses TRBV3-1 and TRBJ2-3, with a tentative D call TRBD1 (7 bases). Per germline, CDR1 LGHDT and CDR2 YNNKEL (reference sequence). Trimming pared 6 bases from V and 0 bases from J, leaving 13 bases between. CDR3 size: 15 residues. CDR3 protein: CASSPTGTSTDTQYF. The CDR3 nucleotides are TGTGCCAGCAGTCCGACAGGGACTAGCACAGATACGCAGTATTTT.

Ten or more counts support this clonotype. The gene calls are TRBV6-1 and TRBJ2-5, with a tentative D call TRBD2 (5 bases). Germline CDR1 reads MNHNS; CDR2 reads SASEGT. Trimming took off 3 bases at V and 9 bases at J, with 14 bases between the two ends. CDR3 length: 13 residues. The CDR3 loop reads CASSDDPSRAQYF. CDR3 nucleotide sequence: TGTGCCAGCAGTGATGATCCGTCGAGGGCCCAGTACTTC.

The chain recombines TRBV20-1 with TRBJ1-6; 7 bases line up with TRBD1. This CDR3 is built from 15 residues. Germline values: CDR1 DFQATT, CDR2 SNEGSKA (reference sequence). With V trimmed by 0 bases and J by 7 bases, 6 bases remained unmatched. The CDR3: CSARDRGQGNSPLHF. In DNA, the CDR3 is TGCAGTGCTAGAGATAGGGGGCAGGGAAATTCACCCCTCCACTTT.

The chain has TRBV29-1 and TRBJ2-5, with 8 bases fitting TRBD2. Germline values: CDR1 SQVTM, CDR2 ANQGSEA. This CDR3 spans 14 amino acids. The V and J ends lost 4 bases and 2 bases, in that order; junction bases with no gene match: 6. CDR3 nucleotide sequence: TGCAGCGTTGCGGGACTAGTGCCTCAAGAGACCCAGTACTTC. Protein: CSVAGLVPQETQYF.

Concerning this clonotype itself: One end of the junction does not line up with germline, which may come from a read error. DNA of the CDR3: TGTGCCAGCAGCGGGGGACAGGGCGCCTACAATGAGCGGCTCTTC. It translates to CASSGGQGAYNERLF. The J gene is TRBJ2-1, the V gene TRBV7-9, with 9 bases lining up with TRBD1. The V gene's germline CDR1 is SEHNR and CDR2 FQNEAQ (reference sequence). CDR3 size: 15 residues.

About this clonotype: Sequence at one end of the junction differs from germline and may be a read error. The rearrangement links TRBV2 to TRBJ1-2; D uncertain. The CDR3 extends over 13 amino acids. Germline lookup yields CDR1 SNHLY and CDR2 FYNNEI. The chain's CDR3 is CASSVDVSYGCTF. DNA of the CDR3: TGTGCCAGCAGTGTGGACGTGAGCTATGGCTGCACCTTC.

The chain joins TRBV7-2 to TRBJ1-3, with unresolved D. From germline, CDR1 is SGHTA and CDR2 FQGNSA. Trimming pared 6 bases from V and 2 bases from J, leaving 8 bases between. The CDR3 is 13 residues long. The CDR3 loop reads CASRFRAGNTIYF. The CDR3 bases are TGTGCCAGCAGGTTTAGGGCTGGAAACACCATATATTTT. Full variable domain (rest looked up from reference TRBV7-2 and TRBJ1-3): GAGVSQSPSNKVTEKGKDVELRCDPISGHTALYWYRQSLGQGLEFLIYFQGNSAPDKSGLPSDRFSAERTGGSVSTLTIQRTQQEDSAVYLCASRFRAGNTIYFGEGSWLTVV.

The CDR3 sequence is CASTKDRVGGDTQYF. CDR3 sequence (DNA): TGTGCCAGCACCAAAGACAGGGTGGGAGGAGATACGCAGTATTTT. The chain employs TRBV6-6 and TRBJ2-3, with D tentatively TRBD1 (7 bases). Germline V lookup: CDR1 MNHNY, CDR2 SVGAGI (reference sequence). V was clipped by 7 bases and J by 5 bases, with 19 bases between them. This CDR3 has 15 residues.

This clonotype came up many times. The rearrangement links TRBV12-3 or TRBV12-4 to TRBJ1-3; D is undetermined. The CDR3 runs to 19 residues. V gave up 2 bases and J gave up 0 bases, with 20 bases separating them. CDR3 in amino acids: CASSLTWDFLTYSGNTIYF. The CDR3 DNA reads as TGTGCCAGCAGTTTAACCTGGGATTTCCTAACTTACTCTGGAAACACCATATATTTT.

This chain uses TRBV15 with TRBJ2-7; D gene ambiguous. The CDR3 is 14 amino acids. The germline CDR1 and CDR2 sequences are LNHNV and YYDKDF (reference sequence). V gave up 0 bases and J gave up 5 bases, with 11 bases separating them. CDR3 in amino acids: CATSRDPGTHEQYF. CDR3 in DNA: TGTGCCACCAGCAGAGATCCAGGTACCCACGAGCAGTACTTC.

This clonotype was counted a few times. The CDR3 region is CASSQEVKETQETQYF. The CDR3 DNA reads TGTGCCAGCAGCCAAGAGGTCAAGGAGACGCAAGAGACCCAGTACTTC. The V and J genes are TRBV9 and TRBJ2-5; D uncertain. Trimming left V 4 bases short and J 2 bases short, with 18 bases between. The germline gives CDR1 SGDLS, CDR2 YYNGEE. This CDR3 spans 16 amino acids.

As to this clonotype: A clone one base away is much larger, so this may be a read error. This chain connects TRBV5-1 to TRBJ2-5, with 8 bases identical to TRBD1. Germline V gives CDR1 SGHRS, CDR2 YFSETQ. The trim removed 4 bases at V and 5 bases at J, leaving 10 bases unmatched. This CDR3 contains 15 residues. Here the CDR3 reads CASSGAQGARETQYF. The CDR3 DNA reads TGCGCCAGCAGCGGGGCTCAGGGGGCCCGGGAGACCCAGTACTTC.

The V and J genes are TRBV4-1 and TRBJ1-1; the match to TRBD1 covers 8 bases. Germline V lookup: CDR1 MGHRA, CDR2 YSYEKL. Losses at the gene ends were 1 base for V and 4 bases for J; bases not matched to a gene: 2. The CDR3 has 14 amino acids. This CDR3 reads CASSQGQGSTEAFF. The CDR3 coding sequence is TGCGCCAGCAGCCAAGGACAGGGGAGCACTGAAGCTTTCTTT.